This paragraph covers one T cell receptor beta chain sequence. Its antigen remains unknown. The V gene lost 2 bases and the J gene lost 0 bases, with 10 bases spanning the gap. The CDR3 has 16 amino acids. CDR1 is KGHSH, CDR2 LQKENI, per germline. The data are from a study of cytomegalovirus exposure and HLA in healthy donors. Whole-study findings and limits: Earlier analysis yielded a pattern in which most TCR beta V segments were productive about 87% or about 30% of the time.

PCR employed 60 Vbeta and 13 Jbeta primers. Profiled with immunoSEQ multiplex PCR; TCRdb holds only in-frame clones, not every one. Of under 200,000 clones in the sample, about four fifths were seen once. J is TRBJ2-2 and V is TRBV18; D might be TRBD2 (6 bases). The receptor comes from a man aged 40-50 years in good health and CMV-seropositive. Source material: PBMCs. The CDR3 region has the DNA TGTGCCAGCTCACCAACGGGGGTAGCGAACACCGGGGAGCTGTTTTTT. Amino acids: CASSPTGVANTGELFF.